This TCR beta chain came from a study of CD8+ T cells in alopecia areata. Extraction of RNA preceded its reverse transcription into cDNA, which served as the sequencing template. Libraries were prepared by immunoSEQ multiplex PCR; TCRdb keeps only in-frame clonotypes and omits some of them. The sample has some 110,000 clones; less than 70% are singletons. Notes on this clone: Its antigen is unknown.

Germline V gene data show CDR1 as SGHNT and CDR2 as YYREEE (reference sequence). The CDR3 totals 15 residues. Trimming stripped 7 bases from V and 12 bases from J, with 29 bases between. General study points: Patients shared TCRs less clearly than mice did, possibly owing to HLA.

This clonotype was sampled from a human donor in good health. This chain links TRBV5-4 with TRBJ2-7; D is possibly TRBD2 (7 bases). What was sequenced was CD4+ T cells sorted from blood. CDR3 in DNA: TGTGCCAGCGAGCAGGGGAGCAGCGGGGTCCGAGAACGGTACTTC. It encodes CASEQGSSGVRERYF.